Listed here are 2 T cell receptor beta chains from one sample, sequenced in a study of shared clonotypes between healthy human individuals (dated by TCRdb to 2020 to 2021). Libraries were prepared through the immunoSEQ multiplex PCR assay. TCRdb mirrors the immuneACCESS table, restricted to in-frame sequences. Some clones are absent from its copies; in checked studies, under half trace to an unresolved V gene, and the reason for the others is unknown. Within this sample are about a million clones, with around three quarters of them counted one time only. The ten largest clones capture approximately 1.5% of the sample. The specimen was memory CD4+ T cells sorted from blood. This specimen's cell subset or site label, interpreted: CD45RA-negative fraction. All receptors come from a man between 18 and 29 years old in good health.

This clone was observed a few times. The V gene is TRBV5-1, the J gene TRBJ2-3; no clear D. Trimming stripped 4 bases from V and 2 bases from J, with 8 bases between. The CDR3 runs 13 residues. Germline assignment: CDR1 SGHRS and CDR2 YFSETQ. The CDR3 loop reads CASSGELTDTQYF. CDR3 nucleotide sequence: TGCGCCAGCAGCGGGGAACTCACAGATACGCAGTATTTT.

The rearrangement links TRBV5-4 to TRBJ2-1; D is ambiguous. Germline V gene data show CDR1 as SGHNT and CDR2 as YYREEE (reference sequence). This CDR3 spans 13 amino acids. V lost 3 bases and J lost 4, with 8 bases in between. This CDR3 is CASSYTDYNEQFF. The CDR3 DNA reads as TGTGCCAGCAGCTATACAGATTACAATGAGCAGTTCTTC.